A single sample is the source of the 4 T cell receptor beta chains below, sequenced in a study of CD8 T cells in ankylosing spondylitis. TCRdb reanalysed the 5' RACE reads using MiXCR and keeps one entry per CDR3 protein. The table includes about 240,000 distinct CDR3 sequences, about 10% detected once. The sequenced sample consisted of blood, either unsorted or a sorted T cell fraction (not recorded which). These receptors all come from a male donor with ankylosing spondylitis or in good health (not recorded which).

The CDR3 bases are TGTGCCAGCAGTCCAGACGAGCAGTACTTC. This codes for CASSPDEQYF. V usage is TRBV2 and J usage is TRBJ2-7, with D unresolved. V was clipped by 5 bases and J by 5 bases, with 4 bases between them. Germline lookup yields CDR1 SNHLY and CDR2 FYNNEI. The CDR3 totals 10 residues. Together with reference TRBV2 and TRBJ2-7, the CDR3 gives the full variable domain: EPEVTQTPSHQVTQMGQEVILRCVPISNHLYFYWYRQILGQKVEFLVSFYNNEISEKSEIFDDQFSVERPDGSNFTLKIRSTKLEDSAMYFCASSPDEQYFGPGTRLTVT.

This clonotype has a single count. A much larger clonotype is one base distant, so this may be a read error. The V call is TRBV5-1, the J call TRBJ1-1, with 9 nucleotides matching TRBD1. This CDR3 region has 15 residues. Germline V CDR1 and CDR2: SGHRS, YFSETQ. The CDR3 nucleotides are TGCGCCAGCAGCTTATACAGGGGGCCGAACAATGAAGCTTTCTTT. Translating gives CASSLYRGPNNEAFF. The full variable domain, completed using reference TRBV5-1 and TRBJ1-1, is KAGVTQTPRYLIKTRGQQVTLSCSPISGHRSVSWYQQTPGQGLQFLFEYFSETQRNKGNFPGRFSGRQFSNSRSEMNVSTLELGDSALYLCASSLYRGPNNEAFFGQGTRLTVV.

This chain uses TRBV5-1 with TRBJ1-1; D may be TRBD1 (6 bases). The CDR3 runs to 13 residues. The germline CDR1 and CDR2 sequences are SGHRS and YFSETQ. The V end lost 4 bases, the J end lost 1 base, and 8 bases lay between the germline ends. DNA of the CDR3: TGCGCCAGCAGCCCCAGGGGGAACACTGAAGCTTTCTTT. Protein: CASSPRGNTEAFF.

In this sample, this clonotype turned up many times. Written as DNA, the CDR3 is TGCAGTGCTAATGATCCGGGCCAGCATATCGGAGAGCAGTACTTC. Translated, it gives CSANDPGQHIGEQYF. The J gene is TRBJ2-7, the V gene TRBV20-1; unclear D gene. Trimming took 4 bases from V and 7 from J, leaving 23 bases between them. CDR1 and CDR2 (germline): DFQATT, SNEGSKA (reference sequence). This CDR3 contains 15 residues.